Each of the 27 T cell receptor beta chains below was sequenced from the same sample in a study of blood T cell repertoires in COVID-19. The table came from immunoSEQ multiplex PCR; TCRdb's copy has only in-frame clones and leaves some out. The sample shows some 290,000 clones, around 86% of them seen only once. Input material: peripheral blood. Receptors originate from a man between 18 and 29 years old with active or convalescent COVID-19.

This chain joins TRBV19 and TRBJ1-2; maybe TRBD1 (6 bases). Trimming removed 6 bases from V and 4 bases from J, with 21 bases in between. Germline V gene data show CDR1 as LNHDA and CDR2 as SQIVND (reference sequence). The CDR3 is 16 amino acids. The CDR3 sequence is CASSRPLTGSLYGYTF. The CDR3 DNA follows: TGTGCCAGTAGCCGTCCACTCACAGGGTCCCTCTATGGCTACACCTTC.

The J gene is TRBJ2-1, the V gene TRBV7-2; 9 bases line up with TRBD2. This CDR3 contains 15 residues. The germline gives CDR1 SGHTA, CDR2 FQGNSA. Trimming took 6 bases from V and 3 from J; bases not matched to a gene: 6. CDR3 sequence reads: CASRKERGVYNEQFF. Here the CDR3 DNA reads TGTGCCAGCAGGAAGGAGCGGGGGGTCTACAATGAGCAGTTCTTC.

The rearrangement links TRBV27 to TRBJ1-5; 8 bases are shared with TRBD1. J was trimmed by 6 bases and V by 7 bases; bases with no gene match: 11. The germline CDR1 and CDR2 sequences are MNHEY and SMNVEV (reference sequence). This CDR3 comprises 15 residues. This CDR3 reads CASKSQGADLQPQHF. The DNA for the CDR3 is TGTGCCAGCAAGTCGCAGGGGGCCGATCTTCAGCCCCAGCATTTT.

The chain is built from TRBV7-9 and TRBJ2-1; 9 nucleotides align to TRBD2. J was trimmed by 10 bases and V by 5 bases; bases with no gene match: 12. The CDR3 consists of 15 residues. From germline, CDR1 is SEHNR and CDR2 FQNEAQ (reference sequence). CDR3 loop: CASSGSGTSSVEQFF. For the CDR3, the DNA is TGTGCCAGCAGCGGGTCCGGGACTAGCTCGGTCGAGCAGTTCTTC.

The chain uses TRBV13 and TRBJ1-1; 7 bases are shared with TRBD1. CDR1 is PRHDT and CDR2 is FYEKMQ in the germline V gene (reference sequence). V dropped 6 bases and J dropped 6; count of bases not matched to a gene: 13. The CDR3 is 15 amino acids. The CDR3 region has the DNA TGTGCCAGCAGTCCAACGACAGGGAGGATTGCTGAAGCTTTCTTT. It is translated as CASSPTTGRIAEAFF.

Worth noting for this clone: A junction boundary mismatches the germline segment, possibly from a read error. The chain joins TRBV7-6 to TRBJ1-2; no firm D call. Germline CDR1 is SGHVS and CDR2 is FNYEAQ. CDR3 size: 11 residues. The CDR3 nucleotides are TGTGCCAGCAGCTTAGGGCGCGGGGTTATCTTC. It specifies CASSLGRGVIF.

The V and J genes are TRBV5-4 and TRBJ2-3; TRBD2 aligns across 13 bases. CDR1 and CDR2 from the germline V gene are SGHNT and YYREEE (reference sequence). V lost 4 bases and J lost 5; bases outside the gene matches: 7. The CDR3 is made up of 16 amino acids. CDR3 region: CASSIGLAGEVDTQYF. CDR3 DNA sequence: TGTGCCAGCAGCATAGGACTAGCGGGAGAGGTAGATACGCAGTATTTT.

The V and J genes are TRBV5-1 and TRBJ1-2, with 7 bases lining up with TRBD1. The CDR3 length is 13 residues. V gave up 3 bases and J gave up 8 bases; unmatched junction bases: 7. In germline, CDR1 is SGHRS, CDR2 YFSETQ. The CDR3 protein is CASSSTGMGGYTF. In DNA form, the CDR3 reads TGCGCCAGCAGCTCGACAGGGATGGGAGGCTACACCTTC.

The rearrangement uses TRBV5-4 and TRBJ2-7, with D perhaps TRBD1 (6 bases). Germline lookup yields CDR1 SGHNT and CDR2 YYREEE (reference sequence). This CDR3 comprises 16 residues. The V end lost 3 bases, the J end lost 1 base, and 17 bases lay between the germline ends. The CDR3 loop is CASSWTTGRGSYEQYF. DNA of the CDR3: TGTGCCAGCAGCTGGACGACAGGTCGTGGATCCTACGAGCAGTACTTC.

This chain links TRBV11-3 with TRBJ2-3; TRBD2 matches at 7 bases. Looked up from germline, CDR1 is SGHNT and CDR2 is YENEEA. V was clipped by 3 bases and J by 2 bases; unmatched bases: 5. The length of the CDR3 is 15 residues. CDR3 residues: CASSFASGPTDTQYF. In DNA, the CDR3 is TGTGCCAGCAGCTTTGCTAGCGGTCCCACAGATACGCAGTATTTT.

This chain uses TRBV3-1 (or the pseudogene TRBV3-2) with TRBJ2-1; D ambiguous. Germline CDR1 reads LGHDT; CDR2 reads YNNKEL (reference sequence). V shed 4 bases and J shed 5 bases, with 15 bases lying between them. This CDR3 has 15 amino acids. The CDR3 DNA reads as TGTGCCAGCAGCCTGGGCTTTAATGAAAACAATGAGCAGTTCTTC. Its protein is CASSLGFNENNEQFF.

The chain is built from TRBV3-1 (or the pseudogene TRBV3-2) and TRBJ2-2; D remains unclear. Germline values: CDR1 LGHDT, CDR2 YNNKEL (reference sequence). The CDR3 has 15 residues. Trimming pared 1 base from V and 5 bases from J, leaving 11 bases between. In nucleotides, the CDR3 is TGTGCCAGCAGCCAAGCGATGTGGCAAACCGGGGAGCTGTTTTTT. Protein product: CASSQAMWQTGELFF.

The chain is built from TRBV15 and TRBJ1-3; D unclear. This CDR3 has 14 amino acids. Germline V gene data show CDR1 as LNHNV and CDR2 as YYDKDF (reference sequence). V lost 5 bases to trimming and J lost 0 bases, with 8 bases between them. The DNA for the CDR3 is TGTGCCACCAGCTCTATACGCTCTGGAAACACCATATATTTT. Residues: CATSSIRSGNTIYF.

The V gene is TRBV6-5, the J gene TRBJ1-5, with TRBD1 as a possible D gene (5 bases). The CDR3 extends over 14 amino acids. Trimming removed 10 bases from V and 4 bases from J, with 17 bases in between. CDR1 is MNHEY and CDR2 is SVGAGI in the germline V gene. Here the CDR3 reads CATRVGRENQPQHF. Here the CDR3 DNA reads TGTGCCACCCGAGTCGGCAGGGAAAATCAGCCCCAGCATTTT.

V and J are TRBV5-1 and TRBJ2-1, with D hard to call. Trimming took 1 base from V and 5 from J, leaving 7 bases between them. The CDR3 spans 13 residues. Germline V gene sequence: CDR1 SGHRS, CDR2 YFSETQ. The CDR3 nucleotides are TGCGCCAGCAGCTTGTACCAGGACAATGAGCAGTTCTTC. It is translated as CASSLYQDNEQFF.

The DNA of the CDR3 is TGTGCCAGCAGGCGACTCAGCCTTCAAAATGAAAAACTGTTTTTT. Protein: CASRRLSLQNEKLFF. This chain uses TRBV6-1 with TRBJ1-4; D unclear. The CDR3 has 15 residues. V was cut by 6 bases and J by 5 bases, with 16 bases left in between. Germline V lookup: CDR1 MNHNS, CDR2 SASEGT.

The CDR3 region is CASSLATQGGYTF. CDR3 DNA: TGCGCCAGCAGCTTGGCCACTCAGGGTGGCTACACCTTC. The V gene is TRBV5-1, the J gene TRBJ1-2; possibly TRBD1 for D (5 bases). V lost 0 bases, J lost 7 bases, and 10 bases lay in between. Germline assignment: CDR1 SGHRS and CDR2 YFSETQ. The length of the CDR3 is 13 residues.

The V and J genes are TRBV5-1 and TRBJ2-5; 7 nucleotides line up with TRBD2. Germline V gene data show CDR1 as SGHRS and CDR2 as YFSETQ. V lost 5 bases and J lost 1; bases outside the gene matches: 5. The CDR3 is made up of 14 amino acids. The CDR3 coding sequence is TGCGCCAGCAGGGGGGGGTCTACCCAAGAGACCCAGTACTTC. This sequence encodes CASRGGSTQETQYF.

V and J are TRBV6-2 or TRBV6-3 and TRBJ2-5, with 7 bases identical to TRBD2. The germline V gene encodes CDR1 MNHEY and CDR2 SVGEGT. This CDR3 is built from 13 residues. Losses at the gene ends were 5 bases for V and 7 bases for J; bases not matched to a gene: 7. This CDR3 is CASSKTSSGTQYF. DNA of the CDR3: TGTGCCAGCAGTAAGACTAGCTCGGGGACCCAGTACTTC.

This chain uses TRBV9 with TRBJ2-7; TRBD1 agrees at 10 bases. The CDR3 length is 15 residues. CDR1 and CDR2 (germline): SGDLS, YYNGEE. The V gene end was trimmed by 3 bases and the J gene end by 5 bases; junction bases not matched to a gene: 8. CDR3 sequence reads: CASSAGQGSGDEQYF. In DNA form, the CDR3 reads TGTGCCAGCAGCGCGGGACAGGGGTCGGGCGACGAGCAGTACTTC.

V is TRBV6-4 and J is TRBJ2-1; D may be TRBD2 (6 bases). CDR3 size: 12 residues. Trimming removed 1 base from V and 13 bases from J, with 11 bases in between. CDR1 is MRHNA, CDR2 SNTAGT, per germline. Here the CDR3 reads CASSDWGEEQFF. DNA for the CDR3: TGTGCCAGCAGTGACTGGGGGGAGGAACAGTTCTTC.

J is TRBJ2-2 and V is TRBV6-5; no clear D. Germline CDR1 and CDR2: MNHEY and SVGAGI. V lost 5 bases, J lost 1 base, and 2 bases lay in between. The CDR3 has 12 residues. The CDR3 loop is CASSLNTGELFF. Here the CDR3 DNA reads TGTGCCAGCAGTCTGAACACCGGGGAGCTGTTTTTT.

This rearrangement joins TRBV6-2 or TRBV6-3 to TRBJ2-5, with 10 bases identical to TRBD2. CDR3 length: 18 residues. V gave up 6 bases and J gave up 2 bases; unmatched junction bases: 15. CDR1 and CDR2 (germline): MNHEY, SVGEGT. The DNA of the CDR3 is TGTGCCAGCAGCCGACGCCTCGGACTAGCGGACTTACAAGAGACCCAGTACTTC. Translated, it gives CASSRRLGLADLQETQYF.

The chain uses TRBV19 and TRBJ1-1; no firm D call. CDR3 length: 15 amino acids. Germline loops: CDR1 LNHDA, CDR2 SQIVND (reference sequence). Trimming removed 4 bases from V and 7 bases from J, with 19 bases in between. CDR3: CASSKRQDSDDEAFF. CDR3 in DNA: TGTGCCAGTAGTAAACGTCAGGACTCCGACGATGAAGCTTTCTTT. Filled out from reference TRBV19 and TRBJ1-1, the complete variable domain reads DGGITQSPKYLFRKEGQNVTLSCEQNLNHDAMYWYRQDPGQGLRLIYYSQIVNDFQKGDIAEGYSVSREKKESFPLTVTSAQKNPTAFYLCASSKRQDSDDEAFFGQGTRLTVV.

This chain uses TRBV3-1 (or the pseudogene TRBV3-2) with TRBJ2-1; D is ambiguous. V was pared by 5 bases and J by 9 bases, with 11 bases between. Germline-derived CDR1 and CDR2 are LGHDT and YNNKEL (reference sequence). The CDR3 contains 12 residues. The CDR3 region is CASSYYDGEQFF. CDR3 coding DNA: TGTGCCAGCAGCTACTATGATGGTGAGCAGTTCTTC.

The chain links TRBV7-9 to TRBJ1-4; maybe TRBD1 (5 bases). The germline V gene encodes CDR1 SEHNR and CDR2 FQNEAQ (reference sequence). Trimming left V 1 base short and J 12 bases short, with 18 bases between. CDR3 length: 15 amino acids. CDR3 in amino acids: CASSLEGTSSGELFF. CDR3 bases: TGTGCCAGCAGCTTAGAGGGAACAAGCTCGGGGGAACTGTTTTTT.

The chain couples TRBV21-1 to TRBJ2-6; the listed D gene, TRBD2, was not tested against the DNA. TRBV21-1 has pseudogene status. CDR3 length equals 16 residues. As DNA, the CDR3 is TGTGCCAGCAGCACCGGGGGACGCTCTGGGGCCAACGTCCTGACTTTC. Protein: CASSTGGRSGANVLTF.